Each of the 26 T cell receptor beta chains below was sequenced from the same sample in a study of T cell responses to AZD1222 COVID-19 vaccine. Produced via immunoSEQ multiplex PCR; TCRdb's table is partial and in-frame only. The sample yields roughly 130,000 clones, 91% seen once. The source was peripheral blood, collected on day 0 of AZD1222 vaccination. The receptors were gathered from an adult in good health.

The chain employs TRBV7-2 and TRBJ1-5; 11 bases are a match to TRBD1. The germline V gene encodes CDR1 SGHTA and CDR2 FQGNSA. V shed 5 bases, J shed 2 bases, and the junction held 2 bases outside the gene matches. This CDR3 spans 15 amino acids. The CDR3 protein is CASSRDRGGNQPQHF. The DNA of the CDR3 is TGTGCCAGCAGCCGGGACAGGGGGGGCAATCAGCCCCAGCATTTT.

CDR3 nucleotide sequence: TGTGCCAGCAGCGGCGGGGGAGGGGCACTTTATGGCTACACCTTC. This translates into CASSGGGGALYGYTF. The chain uses TRBV7-8 and TRBJ1-2, with D possibly TRBD1 on 5 matching bases. The CDR3 spans 15 residues. The V end was cut by 5 bases, the J end by 5 bases, with 18 bases between. CDR1 and CDR2 from the germline V gene are SGHVS and FQNEAQ.

The chain uses TRBV12-3 or TRBV12-4 and TRBJ2-1, with TRBD2 identical over 7 bases. Trimming took 6 bases from V and 15 from J; bases not matched to a gene: 11. The length of the CDR3 is 12 residues. CDR3: CASSPGGGSWFF. CDR3 sequence (DNA): TGTGCCAGCAGCCCCGGGGGAGGGAGTTGGTTCTTC.

The CDR3 loop reads CASSFGGPKNTEAFF. CDR3 in DNA: TGTGCCAGCAGCTTTGGGGGACCCAAGAACACTGAAGCTTTCTTT. The chain has TRBV5-6 and TRBJ1-1; weak D call: TRBD1 (5 bases). The CDR3 length is 15 residues. The germline gives CDR1 SGHDT, CDR2 YYEEEE. The V gene lost 2 bases and the J gene lost 1 base, with 12 bases spanning the gap.

V usage is TRBV9 and J usage is TRBJ2-2; 11 bases align to TRBD2. CDR1 is SGDLS and CDR2 is YYNGEE in the germline V gene. The CDR3 extends over 17 amino acids. J lost 3 bases, V lost 4 bases, and 8 bases had no gene match. The CDR3 DNA reads as TGTGCCAGCAGCCACAACCCGGGACTAGCGGACACCGGGGAGCTGTTTTTT. Translated, it gives CASSHNPGLADTGELFF.

This sequence joins TRBV19 and TRBJ2-6; TRBD2 is a possible D gene (6 bases). The germline gives CDR1 LNHDA, CDR2 SQIVND (reference sequence). Deletions cut 11 bases from V and 2 bases from J, with 13 bases between. The CDR3 runs to 14 residues. The DNA for the CDR3 is TGTGCCTCCGACCCGGGGGCTGGGGCCAACGTCCTGACTTTC. This sequence encodes CASDPGAGANVLTF.

CDR3 sequence reads: CASSYSILAGAETQYF. As DNA, the CDR3 is TGTGCCAGCAGTTACTCGATTCTAGCGGGAGCGGAGACCCAGTACTTC. The gene calls are TRBV6-2 or TRBV6-3 and TRBJ2-5, with TRBD2 identical over 10 bases. CDR1 is MNHEY and CDR2 is SVGEGT in the germline V gene. The CDR3 is made up of 16 amino acids. The V gene end was trimmed by 0 bases and the J gene end by 5 bases; junction bases not matched to a gene: 6.

The chain links TRBV5-5 to TRBJ2-5; D is possibly TRBD2 (5 bases). Germline CDR1 reads SGHKS; CDR2 reads YYEKEE (reference sequence). Trimming removed 2 bases from V and 2 bases from J, with 13 bases in between. The CDR3 consists of 15 residues. CDR3: CASSFGGLAQETQYF. The CDR3 nucleotides are TGTGCCAGCAGCTTCGGAGGACTCGCTCAAGAGACCCAGTACTTC.

The chain is built from TRBV7-8 and TRBJ2-7; 9 nucleotides align to TRBD1. The CDR3 sequence is 15 residues long. V gave up 0 bases and J gave up 2 bases; unmatched junction bases: 2. Germline V gives CDR1 SGHVS, CDR2 FQNEAQ. The chain's CDR3 is CASSLAGQGTYEQYF. In DNA form, the CDR3 reads TGTGCCAGCAGCTTAGCCGGACAGGGGACCTACGAGCAGTACTTC.

This clone was recorded only once. This rearrangement joins TRBV6-6 to TRBJ1-2; 12 bases agree with TRBD1. In germline, CDR1 is MNHNY, CDR2 SVGAGI (reference sequence). With V trimmed by 5 bases and J by 6 bases, 19 bases remained unmatched. CDR3 length: 19 amino acids. This chain's CDR3 is CASSQVEIGTGGEWNGYTF. CDR3 sequence (DNA): TGTGCCAGCAGTCAGGTCGAAATAGGGACAGGGGGCGAGTGGAATGGCTACACCTTC.

The chain is built from TRBV27 and TRBJ2-3; D gene uncertain. This CDR3 is 13 amino acids long. Trimming shortened V by 0 bases and J by 6 bases, and 7 bases separated the two germline ends. In germline, CDR1 is MNHEY, CDR2 SMNVEV (reference sequence). Written as DNA, the CDR3 is TGTGCCAGCAGTTTATCGGAAGGGGATACGCAGTATTTT. Its translation: CASSLSEGDTQYF.

The chain employs TRBV2 and TRBJ2-7, with D uncertain. V was shortened by 5 bases and J by 6 bases, with 8 bases between the two germline ends. The CDR3 runs 11 residues. Germline lookup yields CDR1 SNHLY and CDR2 FYNNEI. CDR3 in amino acids: CASSPSPEQYF. As DNA, the CDR3 is TGTGCCAGCAGTCCAAGTCCCGAGCAGTACTTC.

The genes are TRBV9 and TRBJ2-7; TRBD2 might be the D (6 bases). The CDR3 is made up of 13 amino acids. The germline gives CDR1 SGDLS, CDR2 YYNGEE. V lost 4 bases and J lost 2, with 10 bases in between. Here the CDR3 reads CASSPGGTYEQYF. CDR3 bases: TGTGCCAGCAGCCCAGGCGGGACCTACGAGCAGTACTTC.

The gene calls are TRBV5-1 and TRBJ1-1; no clear D gene. V lost 0 bases and J 1 base, leaving 7 bases between the germline ends. The CDR3 extends over 14 amino acids. The germline V gene encodes CDR1 SGHRS and CDR2 YFSETQ. CDR3: CASSLAAENTEAFF. In nucleotides, the CDR3 is TGCGCCAGCAGCTTGGCAGCAGAGAACACTGAAGCTTTCTTT.

V and J are TRBV6-2 or TRBV6-3 and TRBJ2-1, with 13 bases fitting TRBD2. Germline lookup yields CDR1 MNHEY and CDR2 SVGEGT. With V trimmed by 5 bases and J by 0 bases, 7 bases remained unmatched. This CDR3 spans 18 amino acids. CDR3 in amino acids: CASSAYWTSGGSYNEQFF. As DNA, the CDR3 is TGTGCCAGCAGTGCCTACTGGACTAGCGGGGGCTCCTACAATGAGCAGTTCTTC.

Regarding this clone: In this CDR3 the conserved last residue, phenylalanine or tryptophan, is missing, so a read error is likely. Because the CDR3's place on the DNA is in doubt, the DNA is left out and the CDR3 is given as listed by TCRdb. The rearrangement uses TRBV7-9 and TRBJ1-2. Inclusive of both ends, the CDR3 amounts to 13 amino acids. Germline CDR1 is SEHNR and CDR2 is FQNEAQ (reference sequence). This chain's CDR3 is CASSQVGGRSVLG.

The rearrangement uses TRBV30 and TRBJ1-2, with D unclear. Trimming took 4 bases from V and 2 from J, leaving 8 bases between them. CDR1 GTSNPN and CDR2 SVGIG come from the germline V gene (reference sequence). The CDR3 loop spans 12 amino acids. CDR3: CAWINPNYGYTF. Written as DNA, the CDR3 is TGTGCCTGGATCAATCCCAACTATGGCTACACCTTC.

The chain links TRBV5-1 to TRBJ2-5; D remains ambiguous. Germline V CDR1 and CDR2: SGHRS, YFSETQ. Trimming took 2 bases from V and 4 from J, leaving 3 bases between them. The CDR3 totals 11 residues. The CDR3 loop is CASSLTETQYF. The CDR3 DNA is TGCGCCAGCAGCTTAACAGAGACCCAGTACTTC.

V and J are TRBV24-1 and TRBJ2-2, with D maybe TRBD1 (6 bases). Looked up from germline, CDR1 is KGHDR and CDR2 is SFDVKD. The CDR3 consists of 19 residues. V lost 0 bases to trimming and J lost 2 bases, with 18 bases between them. CDR3 protein: CATSDLRLGAVGNTGELFF. The CDR3 DNA follows: TGTGCCACCAGTGATTTGCGGCTGGGGGCGGTTGGAAACACCGGGGAGCTGTTTTTT.

The genes are TRBV29-1 and TRBJ1-2; tentatively, D is TRBD1 (5 bases). V lost 5 bases and J 0 bases, leaving 19 bases between the germline ends. Germline V gene lookup returns CDR1 SQVTM and CDR2 ANQGSEA. This CDR3 comprises 16 residues. CDR3 nucleotide sequence: TGCAGCGTTTACGGGACTCGGGGGACGTCTAACTATGGCTACACCTTC. Residues: CSVYGTRGTSNYGYTF.

The chain is built from TRBV2 and TRBJ1-1, with D possibly being TRBD1 (5 bases). The V end lost 4 bases, the J end lost 0 bases, and 9 bases lay between the germline ends. Germline V lookup: CDR1 SNHLY, CDR2 FYNNEI. This CDR3 has 14 amino acids. CDR3 coding DNA: TGTGCCAGCAGTGCTGGGGGGTTGAACACTGAAGCTTTCTTT. This encodes CASSAGGLNTEAFF.

This chain connects TRBV12-3 or TRBV12-4 to TRBJ1-2, with D hard to call. The ends were cut back, 3 bases at V and 8 bases at J, with 10 bases in the middle. The length of the CDR3 is 12 residues. The CDR3 loop is CASSFGGGGYTF. The CDR3 bases are TGTGCCAGCAGTTTTGGAGGTGGAGGCTACACCTTC.

The genes are TRBV10-3 and TRBJ2-2; a possible D gene is TRBD1 (5 bases). This CDR3 spans 15 amino acids. The V end was cut by 3 bases, the J end by 1 base, with 9 bases between. CDR1 and CDR2 (germline): ENHRY, SYGVKD. The DNA for the CDR3 is TGTGCCATCAGTGATTACAGGAAGAACACCGGGGAGCTGTTTTTT. It yields the protein CAISDYRKNTGELFF.

Here the CDR3 reads CAWSVLAADHEQYF. CDR3 nucleotides: TGTGCCTGGAGTGTACTAGCGGCCGACCACGAGCAGTACTTC. This chain connects TRBV30 to TRBJ2-7; 8 nucleotides align to TRBD2. Germline values: CDR1 GTSNPN, CDR2 SVGIG (reference sequence). J was trimmed by 5 bases and V by 0 bases; bases with no gene match: 6. The CDR3 spans 14 residues.

This clone was recorded once. The V and J genes are TRBV6-5 and TRBJ1-5; weak D call: TRBD1 (6 bases). In germline, CDR1 is MNHEY, CDR2 SVGAGI. This CDR3 spans 15 amino acids. Deletions cut 5 bases from V and 6 bases from J, with 17 bases between. The CDR3 spells CASSKRGSGTQPQHF. The DNA for the CDR3 is TGTGCCAGCAGTAAAAGGGGGTCCGGGACTCAGCCCCAGCATTTT.

V is TRBV29-1 and J is TRBJ1-4; unclear D gene. The germline gives CDR1 SQVTM, CDR2 ANQGSEA. V lost 3 bases and J lost 6, with 5 bases in between. The CDR3 extends over 11 amino acids. The CDR3 loop reads CSVDEDEKLFF. DNA for the CDR3: TGCAGCGTTGACGAGGATGAAAAACTGTTTTTT.